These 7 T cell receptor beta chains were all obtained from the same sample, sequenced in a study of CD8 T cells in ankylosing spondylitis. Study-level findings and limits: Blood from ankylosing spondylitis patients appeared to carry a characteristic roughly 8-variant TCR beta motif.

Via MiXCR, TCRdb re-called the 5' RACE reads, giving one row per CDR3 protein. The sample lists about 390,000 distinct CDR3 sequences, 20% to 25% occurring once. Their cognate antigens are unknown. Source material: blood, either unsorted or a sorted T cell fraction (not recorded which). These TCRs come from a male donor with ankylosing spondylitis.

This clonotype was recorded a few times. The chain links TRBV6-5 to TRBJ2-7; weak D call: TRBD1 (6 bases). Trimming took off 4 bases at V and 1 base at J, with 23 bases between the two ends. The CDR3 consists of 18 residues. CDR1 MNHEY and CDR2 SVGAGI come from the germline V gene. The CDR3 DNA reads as TGTGCCAGCAGTTGGGGGCTCCCGAGACAGACGAGTTCCTACGAGCAGTACTTC. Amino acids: CASSWGLPRQTSSYEQYF.

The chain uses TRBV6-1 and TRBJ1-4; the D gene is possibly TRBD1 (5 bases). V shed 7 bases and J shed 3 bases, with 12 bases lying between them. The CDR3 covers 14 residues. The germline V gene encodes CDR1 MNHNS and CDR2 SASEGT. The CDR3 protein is CASNPGLSNEKLFF. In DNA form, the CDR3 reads TGTGCCAGCAACCCGGGACTCTCTAATGAAAAACTGTTTTTT.

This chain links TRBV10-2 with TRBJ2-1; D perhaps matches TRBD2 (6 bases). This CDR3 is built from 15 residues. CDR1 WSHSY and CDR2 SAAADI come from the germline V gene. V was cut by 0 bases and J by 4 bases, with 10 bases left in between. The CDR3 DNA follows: TGCGCCAGCAGTGAGTCGATCCTAGCGTACAATGAGCAGTTCTTC. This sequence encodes CASSESILAYNEQFF.

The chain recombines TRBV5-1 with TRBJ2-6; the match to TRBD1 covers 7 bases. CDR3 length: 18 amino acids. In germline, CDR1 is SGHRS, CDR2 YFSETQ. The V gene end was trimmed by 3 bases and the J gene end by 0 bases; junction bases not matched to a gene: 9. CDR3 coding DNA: TGCGCCAGCAGCTCCGGACAGGTCCTCGGCTCTGGGGCCAACGTCCTGACTTTC. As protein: CASSSGQVLGSGANVLTF.

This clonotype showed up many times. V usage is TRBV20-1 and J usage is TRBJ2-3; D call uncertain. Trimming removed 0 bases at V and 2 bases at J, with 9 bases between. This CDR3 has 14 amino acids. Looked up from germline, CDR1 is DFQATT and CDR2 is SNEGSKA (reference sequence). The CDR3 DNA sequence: TGCAGTGCTAGAGATCAGCCCTTCACAGATACGCAGTATTTT. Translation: CSARDQPFTDTQYF.

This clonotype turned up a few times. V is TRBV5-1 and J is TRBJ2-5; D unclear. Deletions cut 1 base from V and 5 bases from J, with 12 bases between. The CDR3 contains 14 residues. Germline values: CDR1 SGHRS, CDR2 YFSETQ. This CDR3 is CASSLRRLSETQYF. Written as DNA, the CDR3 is TGCGCCAGCAGCTTGCGCAGGTTATCGGAGACCCAGTACTTC.

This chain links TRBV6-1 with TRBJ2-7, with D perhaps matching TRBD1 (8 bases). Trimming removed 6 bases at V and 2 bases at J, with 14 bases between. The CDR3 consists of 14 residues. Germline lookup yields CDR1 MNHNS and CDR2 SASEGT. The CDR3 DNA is TGTGCCAGCAGAGCGGGACAGGTGGCCTACGAGCAGTACTTC. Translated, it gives CASRAGQVAYEQYF.